Each of the 3 T cell receptor beta chains below was sequenced from the same sample in a study of CD8 T cells in ankylosing spondylitis. Findings and caveats of the study: Ankylosing spondylitis blood seemed to carry a telltale TCR beta motif made of fewer than 10 highly homologous variants.

TCRdb passed the 5' RACE reads through MiXCR, listing each CDR3 protein once. The sample records roughly 670,000 distinct CDR3 sequences, around 20% being singletons. No antigen is known for these receptors. Sequencing was performed on blood, either unsorted or a sorted T cell fraction (not recorded which). These TCRs come from a male donor with ankylosing spondylitis.

In its sample, this clonotype was seen many times. The chain couples TRBV3-1 to TRBJ2-1; 8 bases are a match to TRBD1. V was clipped by 0 bases and J by 5 bases; unmatched bases: 0. CDR1 and CDR2 (germline): LGHDT, YNNKEL (reference sequence). The CDR3 has 14 amino acids. CDR3 amino acids: CASSQEDRDNEQFF. In DNA, the CDR3 is TGTGCCAGCAGCCAAGAGGACAGGGACAATGAGCAGTTCTTC.

This clonotype was picked up a small number of times. V and J are TRBV5-1 and TRBJ2-1, with D perhaps assigned TRBD1 or TRBD2 (6 bases each). The CDR3 is made up of 16 amino acids. From germline, CDR1 is SGHRS and CDR2 YFSETQ. Trimming cost V 0 bases and J 7 bases, with 17 bases left between them. DNA for the CDR3: TGCGCCAGCAGCTTGGTTCGGGGGCTTCGTCTAAATGAGCAGTTCTTC. Translating it yields CASSLVRGLRLNEQFF.

This clonotype showed up many times. The V call is TRBV2, the J call TRBJ2-3, with D uncertain. Germline V lookup: CDR1 SNHLY, CDR2 FYNNEI. Between the trimmed V and J ends, which lost 5 bases and 2 bases, there was a span of 11 bases. The CDR3 runs 14 residues. The DNA for the CDR3 is TGTGCCAGCAGTACGGCAGGAGCCACAGATACGCAGTATTTT. Its protein product is CASSTAGATDTQYF. The whole variable domain, remainder taken from reference TRBV2 and TRBJ2-3, is EPEVTQTPSHQVTQMGQEVILRCVPISNHLYFYWYRQILGQKVEFLVSFYNNEISEKSEIFDDQFSVERPDGSNFTLKIRSTKLEDSAMYFCASSTAGATDTQYFGPGTRLTVL.